Sequencing of this T cell receptor (beta chain) was carried out in a study of shared clonotypes between healthy human individuals. The assay was carried out at the deep level. Measured with immunoSEQ multiplex PCR; TCRdb has only the in-frame clones, and not every one. The sample carries some 800,000 clones, almost 95% recorded once. Positively selected for CCR7, the CD45RO-negative cells used as naive CD8 cells excluded terminally differentiated effector memory CD45RA+ cells. This clonotype was sampled from a man in his thirties or forties in good health. The sequenced sample was naive CD8+ T cells sorted from blood.

In DNA form, the CDR3 reads TGCAGCGTTGAATACGACAGCTCGACCCCTGGTGAGCAGTTCTTC. This codes for CSVEYDSSTPGEQFF. This chain uses TRBV29-1 with TRBJ2-1; tentative D call: TRBD1 (5 bases). Per germline, CDR1 SQVTM and CDR2 ANQGSEA. The CDR3 totals 15 residues. V was pared by 2 bases and J by 9 bases, with 20 bases between.